This T cell receptor beta chain was retrieved from a study of cytotoxic CD8 clonotypes in ibrutinib-treated CLL. The CDR3 covers 14 residues. V was pared by 3 bases and J by 9 bases, with 8 bases of the junction left unmatched. Germline V CDR1 and CDR2: MNHEY, SMNVEV (reference sequence). With sequencing, the targeted depth ranged from 1 in 200,000 to 1 in 1 million T cells. TCRdb's table, derived via immunoSEQ multiplex PCR, lists solely in-frame clones and lacks some. In the table there are about 160,000 clones, roughly 86% of which are singletons. This sequence was found in a human donor with chronic lymphocytic leukemia. This rearrangement joins TRBV27 to TRBJ2-1, with 7 positions matching TRBD2. The material sequenced was PBMCs, taken after 12 months of ibrutinib treatment. CDR3 region: CASSLETSRSEQFF. CDR3 bases: TGTGCCAGCAGTTTGGAGACTAGCAGGAGTGAGCAGTTCTTC.